Included here is one TCR beta chain sequence, with context. Its antigen is still unknown. Germline CDR1 reads LGHNA; CDR2 reads YSLEER. V was pared by 4 bases and J by 7 bases, with 7 bases of the junction left unmatched. This CDR3 region has 14 residues. The data originate from a study of T cell responses to AZD1222 COVID-19 vaccine. Study-wide results and limits: All repertoire sampling was performed exclusively after the peak T cell response. A rise in Spike-specific TCR breadth and depth followed two AZD1222 doses.

Profiled with immunoSEQ multiplex PCR; TCRdb holds only in-frame clones, not every one. Of about 86,000 clones in the sample, 85% to 90% were seen once. The sequences come from peripheral blood, collected 28 days after the second AZD1222 dose. This sequence originates from an adult who received the AZD1222 COVID-19 vaccine. This rearrangement joins TRBV4-3 to TRBJ2-1; 7 nucleotides agree with TRBD1. CDR3 DNA sequence: TGCGCCAGCAGCCTAGGGACAGAGGTAAATGAGCAGTTCTTC. This codes for CASSLGTEVNEQFF.